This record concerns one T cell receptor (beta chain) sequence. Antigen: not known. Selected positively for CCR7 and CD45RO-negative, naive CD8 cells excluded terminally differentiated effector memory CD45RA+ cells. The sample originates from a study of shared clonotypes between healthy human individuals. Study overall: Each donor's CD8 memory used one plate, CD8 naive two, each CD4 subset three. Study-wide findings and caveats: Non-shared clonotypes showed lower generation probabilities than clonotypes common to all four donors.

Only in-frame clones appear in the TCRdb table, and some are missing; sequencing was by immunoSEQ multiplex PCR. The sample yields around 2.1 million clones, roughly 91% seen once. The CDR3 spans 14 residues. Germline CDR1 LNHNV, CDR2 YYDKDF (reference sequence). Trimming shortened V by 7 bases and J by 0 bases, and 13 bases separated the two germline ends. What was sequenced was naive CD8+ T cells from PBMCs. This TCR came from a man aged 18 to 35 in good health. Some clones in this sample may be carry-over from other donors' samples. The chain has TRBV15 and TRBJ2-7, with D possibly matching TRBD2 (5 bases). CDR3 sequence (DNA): TGTGCCACCACCCCAGGCGGGCCCTCCTACGAGCAGTACTTC. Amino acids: CATTPGGPSYEQYF.